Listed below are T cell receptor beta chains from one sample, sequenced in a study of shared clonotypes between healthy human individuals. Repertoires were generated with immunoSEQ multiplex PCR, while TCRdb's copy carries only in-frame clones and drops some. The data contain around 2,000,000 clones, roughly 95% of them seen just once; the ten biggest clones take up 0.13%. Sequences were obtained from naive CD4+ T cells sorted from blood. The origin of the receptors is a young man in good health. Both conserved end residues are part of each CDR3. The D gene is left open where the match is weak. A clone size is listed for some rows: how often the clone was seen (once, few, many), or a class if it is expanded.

CDR3 DNA: TGTGCCAGCAGTGAAGCGCAAAGGTCGGCGTTTACCTACGAGCAGTACTTC; CDR3 protein: CASSEAQRSAFTYEQYF; clone size: NA; J gene: TRBJ2-7; V gene: TRBV6-1; D gene: NA
CDR3 DNA: TGTGCCAGCAGCCCCACCTGGGACAGGGGACACTACGAGCAGTACTTC; CDR3 protein: CASSPTWDRGHYEQYF; clone size: NA; J gene: TRBJ2-7; V gene: TRBV7-6; D gene: TRBD1
CDR3 DNA: TGCGCCAGCAGCCTATCGGACCCGGGACAGGGACCCTACGAGCAGTACTTC; CDR3 protein: CASSLSDPGQGPYEQYF; clone size: NA; J gene: TRBJ2-7; V gene: TRBV5-1; D gene: TRBD1
CDR3 DNA: TGCGCCAGCAGCTTGACGACAAACGTGAACACTGAAGCTTTCTTT; CDR3 protein: CASSLTTNVNTEAFF; clone size: NA; J gene: TRBJ1-1; V gene: TRBV5-1; D gene: NA
CDR3 DNA: TGTGCCAGTAGTAGCGGGGACACCATTTACGAGCAGTACTTC; CDR3 protein: CASSSGDTIYEQYF; clone size: NA; J gene: TRBJ2-7; V gene: TRBV19; D gene: NA
CDR3 DNA: TGTGCCAGCAGCGTAGGGGGTGGGCAGCTTAACTATGGCTACACCTTC; CDR3 protein: CASSVGGGQLNYGYTF; clone size: NA; J gene: TRBJ1-2; V gene: TRBV9; D gene: NA
CDR3 DNA: TGTGCCTGGAGTCGTAACAGGGGATCGACAGATACGCAGTATTTT; CDR3 protein: CAWSRNRGSTDTQYF; clone size: once; J gene: TRBJ2-3; V gene: TRBV30; D gene: TRBD1
CDR3 DNA: TGTGCCTGGAGTCAAGAAGATACGCAGTATTTT; CDR3 protein: CAWSQEDTQYF; clone size: NA; J gene: TRBJ2-3; V gene: TRBV30; D gene: NA
CDR3 DNA: TGTGCCAGCAGTGAGGGACCGGGACAGGGGTATTCACCCCTCCACTTT; CDR3 protein: CASSEGPGQGYSPLHF; clone size: NA; J gene: TRBJ1-6; V gene: TRBV2; D gene: TRBD1
CDR3 DNA: TGTGCCAGCAGTTATTCAGAGAGCTATGGCTACACCTTC; CDR3 protein: CASSYSESYGYTF; clone size: NA; J gene: TRBJ1-2; V gene: TRBV6-5; D gene: NA
CDR3 DNA: TGTGCCAGCAGCTTGGTCCGCTGGGAGGGGTATGGCTACACCTTC; CDR3 protein: CASSLVRWEGYGYTF; clone size: NA; J gene: TRBJ1-2; V gene: TRBV5-6; D gene: NA
CDR3 DNA: TGCAGCGTTGGGGCAGGTCCTAACTATGGCTACACCTTC; CDR3 protein: CSVGAGPNYGYTF; clone size: NA; J gene: TRBJ1-2; V gene: TRBV29-1; D gene: NA
CDR3 DNA: TGTGCCAGCAGTTACTCGACAGAGGGAAGCGGAGAAAAACTGTTTTTT; CDR3 protein: CASSYSTEGSGEKLFF; clone size: once; J gene: TRBJ1-4; V gene: TRBV6-6; D gene: NA
CDR3 DNA: TGTGCCATCAGTGAGGGGGCAGCAACTAATGAAAAACTGTTTTTT; CDR3 protein: CAISEGAATNEKLFF; clone size: NA; J gene: TRBJ1-4; V gene: TRBV10-3; D gene: NA
CDR3 DNA: TGTGCCAGCAGTGATCGGGCAGGCTCCTACGAGCAGTACTTC; CDR3 protein: CASSDRAGSYEQYF; clone size: NA; J gene: TRBJ2-7; V gene: TRBV6-1; D gene: NA
CDR3 DNA: TGCAGCGTTGTAGTGGGGGGGTACAATGAGCAGTTCTTC; CDR3 protein: CSVVVGGYNEQFF; clone size: NA; J gene: TRBJ2-1; V gene: TRBV29-1; D gene: TRBD2
CDR3 DNA: TGTGCCAGCAGCTTCCGGGACAGGGGTGGCTACACCTTC; CDR3 protein: CASSFRDRGGYTF; clone size: NA; J gene: TRBJ1-2; V gene: TRBV7-2; D gene: TRBD1
CDR3 DNA: TGCGCCAGCAGTAAGACAGGGCAGAACACTGAAGCTTTCTTT; CDR3 protein: CASSKTGQNTEAFF; clone size: NA; J gene: TRBJ1-1; V gene: TRBV5-1; D gene: TRBD1
CDR3 DNA: TGTGCCAGCAGTGACAGGACAGGGCCCCAAGAGACCCAGTACTTC; CDR3 protein: CASSDRTGPQETQYF; clone size: NA; J gene: TRBJ2-5; V gene: TRBV2; D gene: TRBD1
CDR3 DNA: TGTGCCAGCAGTTTTCTCCTTGAGCGGGGGGGATTCTCCTACGAGCAGTACTTC; CDR3 protein: CASSFLLERGGFSYEQYF; clone size: NA; J gene: TRBJ2-7; V gene: TRBV28; D gene: TRBD2
CDR3 DNA: TGTGCCAGCAGCCCCAGCAGGGGGACAGGATCCTACGAGCAGTACTTC; CDR3 protein: CASSPSRGTGSYEQYF; clone size: once; J gene: TRBJ2-7; V gene: TRBV7-8; D gene: TRBD1
CDR3 DNA: TGTGCCAGCAGCTCTCTCACGACAGGTCGATTCTACGAGCAGTACTTC; CDR3 protein: CASSSLTTGRFYEQYF; clone size: NA; J gene: TRBJ2-7; V gene: TRBV7-8; D gene: NA
CDR3 DNA: TGTGCCAGCAGCTCCGGGAGCTACGAGCAGTACTTC; CDR3 protein: CASSSGSYEQYF; clone size: NA; J gene: TRBJ2-7; V gene: TRBV28; D gene: NA
CDR3 DNA: TGTGCCAGCAGCTTAACAGGACGCACAGATACGCAGTATTTT; CDR3 protein: CASSLTGRTDTQYF; clone size: NA; J gene: TRBJ2-3; V gene: TRBV7-9; D gene: NA
CDR3 DNA: TGTGCCAGCTCCAGGGGTAGCGGAACCTACGAGCAGTACTTC; CDR3 protein: CASSRGSGTYEQYF; clone size: NA; J gene: TRBJ2-7; V gene: TRBV5-5; D gene: NA
CDR3 DNA: TGTGCCAGCAGTGACACAGAGGGTTCACCCCTCCACTTT; CDR3 protein: CASSDTEGSPLHF; clone size: NA; J gene: TRBJ1-6; V gene: TRBV6-5; D gene: NA
CDR3 DNA: TGTGCCAGCTCATCCATCGGAAACACCATATATTTT; CDR3 protein: CASSSIGNTIYF; clone size: NA; J gene: TRBJ1-3; V gene: TRBV18; D gene: NA
CDR3 DNA: TGTGCCAGCTCACCACCGGACGGCAGGGAGTGGTACGAGCAGTACTTC; CDR3 protein: CASSPPDGREWYEQYF; clone size: NA; J gene: TRBJ2-7; V gene: TRBV18; D gene: NA
CDR3 DNA: TGTGCCAGCAGCTTAGCGCCAGGGGACTATGGCTACACCTTC; CDR3 protein: CASSLAPGDYGYTF; clone size: NA; J gene: TRBJ1-2; V gene: TRBV7-9; D gene: NA
CDR3 DNA: TGTGCCAGCTCACCGGACACTCAGGGGTATGGCTACACCTTC; CDR3 protein: CASSPDTQGYGYTF; clone size: NA; J gene: TRBJ1-2; V gene: TRBV18; D gene: NA
CDR3 DNA: TGCGCCAGCAGCCAAGTATCAGCGGGACGGCAGTTCTTC; CDR3 protein: CASSQVSAGRQFF; clone size: NA; J gene: TRBJ2-1; V gene: TRBV4-1; D gene: TRBD2
CDR3 DNA: TGTGCCATCAGTGAGTTAGACACCGGGGAGCTGTTTTTT; CDR3 protein: CAISELDTGELFF; clone size: NA; J gene: TRBJ2-2; V gene: TRBV10-3; D gene: NA
CDR3 DNA: TGTGCCAGCAGCCGGGGACGAACAGTCCGCGAGCAGTACTTC; CDR3 protein: CASSRGRTVREQYF; clone size: once; J gene: TRBJ2-7; V gene: TRBV28; D gene: NA
CDR3 DNA: TGTGCCAGCAGCGCCCGACAGGCCTACGAGCAGTACTTC; CDR3 protein: CASSARQAYEQYF; clone size: NA; J gene: TRBJ2-7; V gene: TRBV5-6; D gene: NA
CDR3 DNA: TGTGCCAGCAGTGAAGCCCAACAGGGAAACATTCAGTACTTC; CDR3 protein: CASSEAQQGNIQYF; clone size: once; J gene: TRBJ2-4; V gene: TRBV2; D gene: NA
CDR3 DNA: TGCGCCAGCAGCCCAATCAGGGCTGGGTCCTACAATGAGCAGTTCTTC; CDR3 protein: CASSPIRAGSYNEQFF; clone size: NA; J gene: TRBJ2-1; V gene: TRBV4-1; D gene: NA
CDR3 DNA: TGTGCCAGCAGCCAGACCGAAGATACGCAGTATTTT; CDR3 protein: CASSQTEDTQYF; clone size: NA; J gene: TRBJ2-3; V gene: TRBV6-5; D gene: NA
CDR3 DNA: TGCGCCAGCAGCTGGGGGTACCAAAACTATGGCTACACCTTC; CDR3 protein: CASSWGYQNYGYTF; clone size: NA; J gene: TRBJ1-2; V gene: TRBV5-1; D gene: NA
CDR3 DNA: TGTGCCAGCAGTTCTGGGACCGCACTTTATGGCTACACCTTC; CDR3 protein: CASSSGTALYGYTF; clone size: once; J gene: TRBJ1-2; V gene: TRBV28; D gene: NA
CDR3 DNA: TGCGCCAGCAGCTGGGCCGGACAGGGTAATTACAATGAGCAGTTCTTC; CDR3 protein: CASSWAGQGNYNEQFF; clone size: NA; J gene: TRBJ2-1; V gene: TRBV5-1; D gene: TRBD1